The 25 T cell receptor beta chains reported below all come from one sample, sequenced in a study of T-cell reconstitution after alpha-beta-depleted transplantation in children. Preparation of the TCRbeta library involved a method that used unique molecular identifiers. TCRdb independently ran MiXCR on the PCR reads; one entry per CDR3 protein. Of fewer than 500,000 distinct CDR3 sequences detected, 43% appear once; the ten largest clones hold under 30%. This sample comprised PBMCs, obtained before TCRalphabeta/CD19-depleted stem cell transplant. These receptors were collected from a girl aged 2-10 years with aplastic anemia, due to receive a stem cell transplant.

V and J are TRBV7-6 and TRBJ2-7; 7 positions agree with TRBD1. Trimming removed 6 bases from V and 6 bases from J; junction bases left unmatched: 8. The CDR3 sequence is 13 residues long. CDR1 and CDR2 (germline): SGHVS, FNYEAQ. Written as DNA, the CDR3 is TGTGCCAGCAGTTCCGGGACAGTGAGCGAGCAGTACTTC. Translation gives CASSSGTVSEQYF.

CDR3 sequence (DNA): TGCGCCAGCAGTGAGGTGTCGACGGGAGCAGATACGCAGTATTTT. Translated, it gives CASSEVSTGADTQYF. The chain employs TRBV10-1 and TRBJ2-3; D is perhaps TRBD2 (6 bases). The CDR3 length is 15 residues. Germline CDR1 is WNHNN and CDR2 is SYGVQD (reference sequence). The V and J ends lost 2 bases and 4 bases respectively, with 13 bases between them.

This clonotype has a handful of counts. V gene TRBV7-9 combines with J gene TRBJ2-7; the match to TRBD1 covers 7 bases. CDR1 is SEHNR, CDR2 FQNEAQ, per germline (reference sequence). This CDR3 has 12 amino acids. The trim removed 7 bases at V and 4 bases at J, leaving 4 bases unmatched. For the CDR3, the DNA is TGTGCCAGCACCGGGACAGAATACGAGCAGTACTTC. Amino acid sequence: CASTGTEYEQYF.

The chain combines TRBV29-1 with TRBJ2-7; 10 bases match TRBD2. CDR3 length equals 14 residues. J lost 2 bases, V lost 7 bases, and 8 bases had no gene match. Germline values: CDR1 SQVTM, CDR2 ANQGSEA. The CDR3 DNA reads as TGCAGCGCAAAAAGCGGGAGGGGGGCCTACGAGCAGTACTTC. Its translation: CSAKSGRGAYEQYF.

Ten or more counts support this clonotype. This sequence joins TRBV5-5 and TRBJ1-4; TRBD1 agrees at 8 bases. CDR1 is SGHKS and CDR2 is YYEKEE in the germline V gene (reference sequence). V shed 2 bases and J 4 bases; nucleotides not matched to a gene: 4. The CDR3 is made up of 15 amino acids. The CDR3 region has the DNA TGTGCCAGCAGCTTCGGGGACAGGCGTAATGAAAAACTGTTTTTT. Amino acids: CASSFGDRRNEKLFF.

This chain connects TRBV12-3 or TRBV12-4 to TRBJ2-7; 8 positions agree with TRBD2. Losses at the gene ends were 6 bases for V and 2 bases for J; bases not matched to a gene: 3. CDR3 length: 13 amino acids. CDR3 sequence reads: CASRVSGAYEQYF. CDR3 bases: TGTGCCAGCAGAGTTAGCGGGGCCTACGAGCAGTACTTC.

The chain uses TRBV20-1 and TRBJ2-3; D gene unclear. The CDR3 covers 14 residues. V was shortened by 2 bases and J by 0 bases, with 9 bases between the two germline ends. CDR1 DFQATT and CDR2 SNEGSKA come from the germline V gene (reference sequence). This CDR3 is CSARIVGSTDTQYF. CDR3 sequence (DNA): TGCAGTGCTAGAATCGTCGGTAGCACAGATACGCAGTATTTT.

This clonotype was recorded many times. The chain recombines TRBV7-9 with TRBJ1-2; D remains ambiguous. The CDR3 sequence is 12 residues long. From germline, CDR1 is SEHNR and CDR2 FQNEAQ (reference sequence). V lost 2 bases and J lost 14, with 15 bases in between. CDR3 sequence: CASSLSGRPMTF. DNA of the CDR3: TGTGCCAGCAGCTTATCTGGACGGCCAATGACCTTC.

The chain joins TRBV11-2 to TRBJ2-3, with D unclear. Deletions cut 2 bases from V and 3 bases from J, with 6 bases between. This CDR3 has 13 residues. Germline loops: CDR1 SGHAT, CDR2 FQNNGV. The CDR3 DNA sequence: TGTGCCAGCAGCTTATTCTCGACAGATACGCAGTATTTT. Its protein product is CASSLFSTDTQYF.

The genes are TRBV5-1 and TRBJ2-1; D remains unclear. The germline V and J ends were trimmed by 0 bases and 8 bases, with 9 bases remaining between them. The CDR3 has 13 residues. Germline loops: CDR1 SGHRS, CDR2 YFSETQ. The CDR3, as DNA: TGCGCCAGCAGCTTGGGGTGGAGCGATGAGCAGTTCTTC. Its translation: CASSLGWSDEQFF.

The chain carries TRBV28 and TRBJ1-2; D gene uncertain. This CDR3 spans 14 amino acids. CDR1 is MDHEN and CDR2 is SYDVKM in the germline V gene. V was trimmed by 6 bases and J by 5 bases, leaving 16 bases between them. Here the CDR3 reads CASSHRAPPYGYTF. DNA for the CDR3: TGTGCCAGCAGCCACCGGGCCCCCCCTTATGGCTACACCTTC.

The V call is TRBV4-3, the J call TRBJ2-7; TRBD2 is a possible D gene (6 bases). The CDR3 spans 15 residues. The germline V gene has CDR1 LGHNA and CDR2 YSLEER. Trimming left V 0 bases short and J 4 bases short, with 13 bases between. The CDR3 region has the DNA TGCGCCAGCAGCCAAGATACTAGTGGGAGGTACGAGCAGTACTTC. Residues: CASSQDTSGRYEQYF.

Only a few counts were recorded for this clonotype. This sequence joins TRBV6-6 and TRBJ2-1; D ambiguous. Germline loops: CDR1 MNHNY, CDR2 SVGAGI (reference sequence). CDR3 length: 13 residues. With 8 bases removed from V and 0 bases from J, the gap between germline ends came to 8 bases. The CDR3 bases are TGTGCCAGCCAAGCCGGCTCCTACAATGAGCAGTTCTTC. Its translation is CASQAGSYNEQFF.

V usage is TRBV12-3 or TRBV12-4 and J usage is TRBJ2-7; D gene uncertain. This CDR3 contains 13 residues. The V end lost 0 bases, the J end lost 3 bases, and 6 bases lay between the germline ends. DNA of the CDR3: TGTGCCAGCAGTTTAGCGGTACACTACGAGCAGTACTTC. Translated, it gives CASSLAVHYEQYF.

The chain uses TRBV15 and TRBJ1-2; possible D gene TRBD1, 6 bases. Germline V lookup: CDR1 LNHNV, CDR2 YYDKDF (reference sequence). Deletions cut 5 bases from V and 5 bases from J, with 12 bases between. The CDR3 loop spans 13 amino acids. DNA of the CDR3: TGTGCCACCAGCCAGGGGAAGGGGTATGGCTACACCTTC. This sequence encodes CATSQGKGYGYTF.

The J gene is TRBJ2-1, the V gene TRBV20-1, with TRBD1 matching over 7 bases. Germline CDR1 DFQATT, CDR2 SNEGSKA (reference sequence). This CDR3 is 14 amino acids long. V gave up 6 bases and J gave up 0 bases; unmatched junction bases: 5. CDR3 nucleotides: TGCAGTGCCATCCAGGGGGTCTCCTACAATGAGCAGTTCTTC. Translated: CSAIQGVSYNEQFF.

V gene TRBV20-1 combines with J gene TRBJ2-2; D unclear. V shed 5 bases and J shed 4 bases, with 8 bases lying between them. Germline assignment: CDR1 DFQATT and CDR2 SNEGSKA (reference sequence). The CDR3 extends over 12 amino acids. CDR3 DNA: TGCAGTGCTCCCGATATCACCGGGGAGCTGTTTTTT. Its translation: CSAPDITGELFF.

The chain is built from TRBV5-5 and TRBJ2-5; 10 bases are a match to TRBD2. Trimming cost V 0 bases and J 6 bases; bases outside gene matches: 11. CDR1 and CDR2 (germline): SGHKS, YYEKEE (reference sequence). The CDR3 length is 17 residues. Written as DNA, the CDR3 is TGTGCCAGCAGCTTGGCCGTGGGACTAGCGCGCCAGAAGACCCAGTACTTC. Its protein product is CASSLAVGLARQKTQYF.

CDR3: CASSLGGRNTDTQYF. As DNA, the CDR3 is TGTGCCAGCAGCTTAGGAGGGCGAAACACAGATACGCAGTATTTT. V is TRBV7-6 and J is TRBJ2-3; TRBD2 is a possible D gene (5 bases). Germline CDR1 and CDR2: SGHVS and FNYEAQ. This CDR3 region has 15 residues. Trimming pared 1 base from V and 2 bases from J, leaving 10 bases between.

This clonotype was counted a few times. The chain combines TRBV25-1 with TRBJ2-7, with D perhaps assigned TRBD1 or TRBD2 (5 bases each). From germline, CDR1 is MGHDK and CDR2 SYGVNS. This CDR3 spans 19 amino acids. Trimming removed 8 bases from V and 2 bases from J, with 31 bases in between. The chain's CDR3 is CASHRPKVRDGDGPYEQYF. CDR3 coding DNA: TGTGCCAGCCACCGGCCTAAGGTCAGGGACGGGGATGGCCCCTACGAGCAGTACTTC.

The chain couples TRBV12-3 or TRBV12-4 to TRBJ2-1; 10 nucleotides line up with TRBD2. With V trimmed by 3 bases and J by 6 bases, 11 bases remained unmatched. This CDR3 region has 17 residues. The CDR3 reads CASSLWGSGRPSNEQFF. The DNA for the CDR3 is TGTGCCAGCAGTTTGTGGGGTAGCGGGAGGCCATCCAATGAGCAGTTCTTC.

The genes are TRBV4-2 and TRBJ2-2; D is unclear. V was clipped by 1 base and J by 0 bases, with 6 bases between them. The CDR3 covers 15 residues. Germline CDR1 LGHNA, CDR2 YNFKEQ. CDR3 bases: TGTGCCAGCAGCCAAGGTTTGACGAACACCGGGGAGCTGTTTTTT. This translates into CASSQGLTNTGELFF.

This CDR3 reads CSATPGLVETQYF. In DNA form, the CDR3 reads TGCAGTGCCACGCCGGGACTAGTGGAGACCCAGTACTTC. The chain combines TRBV20-1 with TRBJ2-5, with 8 bases fitting TRBD2. Germline V gene lookup returns CDR1 DFQATT and CDR2 SNEGSKA (reference sequence). This CDR3 has 13 residues. The J segment lost 5 bases and the V segment lost 6 bases, leaving 8 bases of the junction unmatched.

This clonotype was recorded many times. The V and J genes are TRBV7-2 and TRBJ2-1; D not certain. CDR1 and CDR2 from the germline V gene are SGHTA and FQGNSA. The germline V and J ends were trimmed by 0 bases and 8 bases, with 8 bases remaining between them. This CDR3 is 13 amino acids long. In nucleotides, the CDR3 is TGTGCCAGCAGCTTAGCTCGGTTGGATGAGCAGTTCTTC. Translated, it gives CASSLARLDEQFF.

About this clonotype itself: Just one base apart from a much larger clone, this may be a read error. The V call is TRBV5-1, the J call TRBJ1-1; D may be TRBD1 (5 bases). This CDR3 is 15 amino acids long. Germline-derived CDR1 and CDR2 are SGHRS and YFSETQ. CDR3 amino acids: CTSSRGVTLNTEAFF. In nucleotides, the CDR3 is TGCACCAGCAGCCGGGGGGTCACCTTGAACACTGAAGCTTTCTTT. Looking up the rest from reference TRBV5-1 and TRBJ1-1 gives the full variable domain: KAGVTQTPRYLIKTRGQQVTLSCSPISGHRSVSWYQQTPGQGLQFLFEYFSETQRNKGNFPGRFSGRQFSNSRSEMNVSTLELGDSALYLCTSSRGVTLNTEAFFGQGTRLTVV.